Listed below are T cell receptor beta chains from one sample, sequenced in a study of cytomegalovirus exposure and HLA in healthy donors. The data were produced by immunoSEQ multiplex PCR, yet TCRdb's version contains in-frame clones alone and is incomplete. The profile covers 200,000 to 300,000 clones, with over 75% appearing a single time and around 12% taken by the ten largest. The sequencing input was PBMCs. The receptors originated from a man younger than 30 in good health and CMV-seropositive. The conserved cysteine and the conserved F or W are not part of the CDR3 here.

j_call v_call cdr3_aa
TRBJ2-7 TRBV9 ASSDRQGREQY
TRBJ2-5 TRBV5-1 ASSTPPQETQY
TRBJ2-5 TRBV6-5 ASRPGLAGAETQY
TRBJ2-3 TRBV25-1 ASSDRKSTDTQY
TRBJ1-2 TRBV14 ASSQGVLDGYT
TRBJ2-2 TRBV2 ASSYGEAGELF
TRBJ2-5 TRBV7-2 ASSFRTGQETQY
TRBJ2-2 TRBV29-1 SVDGITGELF
TRBJ1-5 TRBV11-2 ASSPNSVHQPQH
TRBJ2-5 TRBV10-3 ASGSGRETQY
TRBJ2-7 TRBV7-9 ASSRTGKVYEQY
TRBJ2-6 TRBV11-2 ASSRLIPTAGANVLT
TRBJ2-7 TRBV2 ASSVPASGTFRVEQY
TRBJ1-3 TRBV4-3 ASSQDASSGNTIY
TRBJ2-7 TRBV9 ASSPGGEAYEQY
TRBJ1-1 TRBV5-4 ASSLGRGGYTEAF
TRBJ2-2 TRBV7-3 ASSRNGGAATGELF
TRBJ2-1 TRBV30 AWSVGGGYNEQF
TRBJ1-1 TRBV11-2 ASSRTGTEAF
TRBJ2-1 TRBV4-3 ASSQDKGLEQF
TRBJ2-1 TRBV25-1 ASSEWGNEQF
TRBJ1-5 TRBV4-1 ASSQDIPGESVNQPQH
TRBJ1-1 TRBV5-4 ASSVSPVLTEAF
TRBJ1-5 TRBV6-1 ASRIGQKNQPQH
TRBJ2-3 TRBV2 ASETAGDTDTQY
TRBJ1-5 TRBV7-8 ASRLGASNQPQH
TRBJ1-2 TRBV27 ASSTGDSYGYT
TRBJ2-2 TRBV7-9 ASSSPLGQGLILAGELF
TRBJ2-2 TRBV5-4 ASSLQGTGELF
TRBJ2-1 TRBV7-7 ASSQGNPSYNEQF
TRBJ1-2 TRBV4-1 ASSQPVGIHYGYT
TRBJ2-3 TRBV5-1 ASSALDTDTQY
TRBJ2-5 TRBV7-9 ASSLPGPSAQY
TRBJ2-3 TRBV7-2 ASSSNPTDTQY
TRBJ2-1 TRBV2 ASTRYNEQF
TRBJ2-2 TRBV5-4 ASSAGNTGELF
TRBJ1-3 TRBV27 AGQSRQGADDTIY
TRBJ1-3 TRBV11-2 ASTERPGAGNTIY
TRBJ2-1 TRBV29-1 SVEVGTGGSDEQF
TRBJ2-1 TRBV6-6 ASSYSGGAGNEQF
TRBJ1-2 TRBV5-1 ASSLATDNYGYT
TRBJ1-3 TRBV13 ASSLSPGTGGATIY
TRBJ1-2 TRBV29-1 SVIRGDYGYT
TRBJ2-1 TRBV7-8 ASLGQVFAYNEQF
TRBJ2-5 TRBV28 ASRPGGLETQY
TRBJ2-1 TRBV19 ASSILWSSGNGEQF
TRBJ1-2 TRBV4-2 ASSQGGPYGYT
TRBJ1-1 TRBV27 ASSLSPGGRTEAF
TRBJ2-5 TRBV7-2 ASSLGFGETQY
TRBJ2-2 TRBV4-2 ASRGEDEAGELF
TRBJ1-3 TRBV9 ASSPGQGHNTIY
TRBJ1-2 TRBV4-1 ASSQDGRMNYGYT
TRBJ2-3 TRBV6-1 ASSERGGSGGTDTQY
TRBJ1-2 TRBV28 ASSLSGTGYT
TRBJ2-3 TRBV10-1 ASSESKAFGTDTQY